The T cell receptor beta chain under discussion was sequenced for a study of cytomegalovirus exposure and HLA in healthy donors. Findings of the study overall: In vitro experiments confirmed that three CMV-associated chains were specific for CMV antigens.

The CDR3 runs 15 residues. Germline trimming cut 4 bases from V and 4 bases from J; bases unmatched to any gene: 9. CDR1 and CDR2 (germline): SGHDT, YYEEEE. 60 Vbeta and 13 Jbeta primers were used in PCR. Libraries were prepared by immunoSEQ multiplex PCR; TCRdb keeps only in-frame clonotypes and omits some of them. The sample comprises about 160,000 clones, 75% of which are singletons, and around 3% rests with the top ten. In regard to this clone: Its antigen is currently unknown.

The specimen was PBMCs. The TCR was taken from a woman aged 45 to 65 in good health and CMV-seropositive. This sequence joins TRBV5-6 and TRBJ1-1; 8 nucleotides line up with TRBD1. The CDR3 region is CASSRRRTGLTEAFF. The CDR3 bases are TGTGCCAGCAGCCGTAGGAGGACAGGGCTCACTGAAGCTTTCTTT.